This T cell receptor beta chain is from a study of control samples from healthy donors and cancer patients. This CDR3 region has 17 residues. Trimming shortened V by 4 bases and J by 0 bases, and 16 bases separated the two germline ends. Germline CDR1 reads LNHDA; CDR2 reads SQIVND (reference sequence). Clones were sequenced by immunoSEQ multiplex PCR, and TCRdb holds only the in-frame ones, with some missing. The repertoire holds 84,000 or so clones, with about nine tenths as singletons. Sequencing was performed on blood. The receptor was derived from a young man in good health. The V gene is TRBV19, the J gene TRBJ2-1; D is ambiguous. The CDR3 coding sequence is TGTGCCAGTAGTACCCAAGACGGATCAAGCTCCTACAATGAGCAGTTCTTC. Translated, it gives CASSTQDGSSSYNEQFF.